This T cell receptor (beta chain) stems from a study of early T cells in non-severe SARS-CoV-2 infection. The CDR3 is 10 amino acids. Germline-derived CDR1 and CDR2 are DFQATT and SNEGSKA (reference sequence). V was pared by 3 bases and J by 3 bases, with 3 bases between. TCRdb re-derived calls from the 5' RACE reads in MiXCR, one entry per CDR3 protein. The repertoire holds around 84,000 distinct CDR3 sequences, with 14% as singletons. The sequence was obtained from an adult who was a healthcare worker with PCR-confirmed SARS-CoV-2 infection or an uninfected control (not recorded which). Input material: whole blood. The chain has TRBV20-1 and TRBJ2-7, with D unclear. DNA of the CDR3: TGCAGTGCTAGTAGCTACGAGCAGTACTTC. This gives the protein CSASSYEQYF.